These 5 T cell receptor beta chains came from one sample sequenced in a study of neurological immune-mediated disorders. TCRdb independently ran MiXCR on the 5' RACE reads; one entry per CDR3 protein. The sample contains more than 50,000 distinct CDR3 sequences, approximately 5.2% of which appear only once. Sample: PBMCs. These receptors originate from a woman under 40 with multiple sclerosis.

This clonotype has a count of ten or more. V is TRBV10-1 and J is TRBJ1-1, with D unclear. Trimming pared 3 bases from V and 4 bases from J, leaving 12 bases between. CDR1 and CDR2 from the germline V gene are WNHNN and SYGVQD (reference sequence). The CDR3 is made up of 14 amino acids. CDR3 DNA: TGCGCCAGCAGTGATTTCCCCCTCAGCACTGAAGCTTTCTTT. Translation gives CASSDFPLSTEAFF.

The CDR3 spells CASRNTRQLFF. For the CDR3, the DNA is TGTGCCAGCAGAAACACCAGGCAGCTGTTTTTT. V usage is TRBV12-3 or TRBV12-4 and J usage is TRBJ2-2, with no clear D. Trimming took 6 bases from V and 12 from J, leaving 11 bases between them. This CDR3 contains 11 residues.

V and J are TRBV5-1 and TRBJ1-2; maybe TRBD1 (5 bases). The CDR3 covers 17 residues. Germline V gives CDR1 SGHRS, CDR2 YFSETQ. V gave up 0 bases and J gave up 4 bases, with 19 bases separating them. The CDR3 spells CASSLGDLYGDLYGYTF. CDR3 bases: TGCGCCAGCAGCTTGGGCGACCTCTATGGGGACCTCTATGGCTACACCTTC. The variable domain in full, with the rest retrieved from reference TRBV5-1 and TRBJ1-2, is KAGVTQTPRYLIKTRGQQVTLSCSPISGHRSVSWYQQTPGQGLQFLFEYFSETQRNKGNFPGRFSGRQFSNSRSEMNVSTLELGDSALYLCASSLGDLYGDLYGYTFGSGTRLTVV.

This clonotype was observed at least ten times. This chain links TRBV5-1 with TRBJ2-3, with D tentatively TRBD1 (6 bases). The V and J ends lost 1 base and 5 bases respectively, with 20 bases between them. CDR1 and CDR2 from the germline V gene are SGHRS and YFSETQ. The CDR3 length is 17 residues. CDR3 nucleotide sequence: TGCGCCAGCAGCTTGACGGGGCGGACGGACAGTCTAGATACGCAGTATTTT. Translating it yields CASSLTGRTDSLDTQYF.

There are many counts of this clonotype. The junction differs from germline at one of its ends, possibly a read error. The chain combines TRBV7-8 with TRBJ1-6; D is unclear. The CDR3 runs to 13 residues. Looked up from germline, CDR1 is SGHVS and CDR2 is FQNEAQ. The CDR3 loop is CASSLGETSPLNF. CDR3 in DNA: TGTGCCAGCAGCTTAGGCGAAACTTCACCCCTCAACTTT.